This passage covers 9 T cell receptor beta chains from one sample sequenced in a study of T cells after yellow fever vaccination. TCRdb reprocessed the 5' RACE reads via MiXCR and lists one record per CDR3 protein. The table has about 340,000 distinct CDR3 sequences, 8.5% to 9% seen once. The sequencing used PBMCs, collected on the day of the first yellow fever vaccination. The source is a man younger than 35 who received the YFV17D yellow fever vaccine.

This clonotype was counted only a few times. The rearrangement joins TRBV9 to TRBJ2-2; D ambiguous. Germline loops: CDR1 SGDLS, CDR2 YYNGEE. V lost 2 bases and J 0 bases, leaving 11 bases between the germline ends. This CDR3 is built from 16 residues. The CDR3 sequence is CASSVRASANTGELFF. CDR3 nucleotide sequence: TGTGCCAGCAGCGTTCGGGCTTCCGCGAACACCGGGGAGCTGTTTTTT. The full variable domain, completed using reference TRBV9 and TRBJ2-2, is DSGVTQTPKHLITATGQRVTLRCSPRSGDLSVYWYQQSLDQGLQFLIQYYNGEERAKGNILERFSAQQFPDLHSELNLSSLELGDSALYFCASSVRASANTGELFFGEGSRLTVL.

This clonotype was counted many times. The V call is TRBV4-2, the J call TRBJ2-3; a possible D gene is TRBD1 (6 bases). Germline V gives CDR1 LGHNA, CDR2 YNFKEQ. V gave up 1 base and J gave up 0 bases, with 11 bases separating them. CDR3 length equals 16 residues. The CDR3 bases are TGTGCCAGCAGCCAAGTCGCAGGGGCCAGCACAGATACGCAGTATTTT. Residues: CASSQVAGASTDTQYF.

This clonotype was found a few times. The CDR3 bases are TGCAGTGCAGAGGGGGACAGGGGACAGCCCCAGCATTTT. This encodes CSAEGDRGQPQHF. The rearrangement joins TRBV20-1 to TRBJ1-5; 10 positions agree with TRBD1. Germline CDR1 DFQATT, CDR2 SNEGSKA (reference sequence). The CDR3 totals 13 residues. V lost 6 bases and J lost 7; bases outside the gene matches: 6.

This clonotype was counted between two and nine times. The V gene is TRBV7-2, the J gene TRBJ2-4; TRBD2 matches 10 bases. Germline V gene sequence: CDR1 SGHTA, CDR2 FQGNSA. CDR3 length: 15 amino acids. V dropped 4 bases and J dropped 6; count of bases not matched to a gene: 6. This CDR3 is CASSYLAGAGNIQYF. CDR3 DNA: TGTGCCAGCAGCTACCTAGCGGGGGCCGGAAACATTCAGTACTTC. Based on the CDR3 plus reference TRBV7-2 and TRBJ2-4, the full variable domain is GAGVSQSPSNKVTEKGKDVELRCDPISGHTALYWYRQSLGQGLEFLIYFQGNSAPDKSGLPSDRFSAERTGGSVSTLTIQRTQQEDSAVYLCASSYLAGAGNIQYFGAGTRLSVL.

This clonotype was seen a handful of times. DNA for the CDR3: TGTGCCAGCAGCTTAGTTGAGTACGAGCAGTACGTC. Translating it yields CASSLVEYEQYV. The chain is built from TRBV7-9 and TRBJ2-7, with no clear D. This CDR3 comprises 12 residues. V was trimmed by 1 base and J by 4 bases, leaving 5 bases between them. CDR1 and CDR2 from the germline V gene are SEHNR and FQNEAQ (reference sequence).

This clonotype has just a few counts. This sequence joins TRBV7-9 and TRBJ1-1; tentatively, D is TRBD1 (6 bases). The V end lost 4 bases, the J end lost 1 base, and 13 bases lay between the germline ends. Germline V gene lookup returns CDR1 SEHNR and CDR2 FQNEAQ (reference sequence). CDR3 length equals 15 residues. CDR3 protein: CASSSFTGKNTEAFF. The CDR3 nucleotides read TGTGCCAGCAGCTCGTTTACAGGGAAGAACACTGAAGCTTTCTTT.

The rearrangement uses TRBV7-2 and TRBJ2-3, with TRBD2 matching 7 bases. The germline CDR1 and CDR2 sequences are SGHTA and FQGNSA. The CDR3 loop spans 16 amino acids. V lost 4 bases to trimming and J lost 10 bases; unmatched junction nucleotides: 17. This chain's CDR3 is CASSYIARLAPSAQYF. CDR3 nucleotide sequence: TGTGCCAGCAGCTATATAGCCAGACTAGCCCCCTCGGCGCAGTATTTT. Using reference TRBV7-2 and TRBJ2-3 for the parts outside the CDR3, the full variable domain is GAGVSQSPSNKVTEKGKDVELRCDPISGHTALYWYRQSLGQGLEFLIYFQGNSAPDKSGLPSDRFSAERTGGSVSTLTIQRTQQEDSAVYLCASSYIARLAPSAQYFGPGTRLTVL.

At least ten counts were recorded for this clonotype. J is TRBJ2-3 and V is TRBV20-1; 11 bases line up with TRBD2. CDR1 and CDR2 from the germline V gene are DFQATT and SNEGSKA (reference sequence). The ends lost 3 bases at V and 6 bases at J; junction bases unmatched: 11. This CDR3 spans 16 amino acids. CDR3 sequence reads: CSASGVAGGRTDTQYF. The CDR3 DNA sequence: TGCAGTGCTAGCGGAGTAGCGGGGGGGCGTACGGATACGCAGTATTTT.

In its sample, this clonotype was seen many times. The V gene is TRBV11-2, the J gene TRBJ2-7; the D gene is possibly TRBD1 (6 bases). The CDR3 runs to 13 residues. The V end was cut by 1 base, the J end by 7 bases, with 11 bases between. Germline lookup yields CDR1 SGHAT and CDR2 FQNNGV. The CDR3 loop reads CASSLVGGEEQYV. The CDR3 nucleotides read TGTGCCAGCAGCTTAGTTGGGGGCGAAGAGCAGTACGTC.